The 16 T cell receptor beta chains reported below all come from one sample, sequenced in a study of beta chain features in type 1 diabetes (dated by TCRdb to 2017 to 2018). Library construction relied on the immunoSEQ multiplex PCR assay. The High Capacity cDNA Reverse Transcription Kit was used to reverse transcribe all of the isolated RNA, meaning that expressed TCRB transcripts were what got sequenced. In its TCRdb copy, this immuneACCESS table keeps in-frame sequences only and misses some clones. Where compared with another copy, unresolved V genes explain less than half of these, and the others have no known cause. The sample includes about 400,000 clones, with approximately 12% observed a single time. Clones ranked in the top ten supply more than 0.015% of the sample. Sequencing was performed on naive CD4+ T cells from blood. Read against the paper, the sample's cell subset or site label means: true naive CD4+ T cells. The receptor source for this set is a man aged 18-30 years in good health.

In this sample, this clone turned up a few times. This rearrangement joins TRBV29-1 to TRBJ2-2; D gene ambiguous. The ends were cut back, 5 bases at V and 0 bases at J, with 10 bases in the middle. This CDR3 comprises 14 residues. Germline CDR1 and CDR2: SQVTM and ANQGSEA. The CDR3 bases are TGCAGCGTTCCTGACATTACGAACACCGGGGAGCTGTTTTTT. The encoded protein is CSVPDITNTGELFF.

The rearrangement uses TRBV10-3 and TRBJ2-5; a possible D gene is TRBD1 (6 bases). The CDR3 contains 14 residues. The ends were cut back, 6 bases at V and 5 bases at J, with 16 bases in the middle. In germline, CDR1 is ENHRY, CDR2 SYGVKD. The CDR3 reads CAIRGPQGGETQYF. The CDR3 coding sequence is TGTGCCATCAGGGGCCCACAGGGTGGGGAGACCCAGTACTTC.

This chain connects TRBV7-3 to TRBJ1-1; 10 bases align to TRBD1. The V segment lost 6 bases and the J segment 4 bases; nucleotides outside the gene matches: 2. Per the germline V gene, CDR1 is SGHTA and CDR2 is FQGTGA. CDR3 size: 13 residues. CDR3 region: CASSRDRGTEAFF. In nucleotides, the CDR3 is TGTGCCAGCAGTCGGGACAGGGGCACTGAAGCTTTCTTT.

The table lists this clone with a few counts. The chain uses TRBV19 and TRBJ2-7, with TRBD2 identical over 11 bases. Germline loops: CDR1 LNHDA, CDR2 SQIVND (reference sequence). V was clipped by 7 bases and J by 2 bases; unmatched bases: 7. The CDR3 runs to 15 residues. CDR3 nucleotide sequence: TGTGCCAGTACAATAGGGACTAGCGGAACCTACGAGCAGTACTTC. Protein product: CASTIGTSGTYEQYF.

This sequence joins TRBV4-2 and TRBJ1-2, with TRBD1 identical over 10 bases. This CDR3 is built from 16 residues. The V segment lost 0 bases and the J segment 5 bases; nucleotides outside the gene matches: 6. The germline CDR1 and CDR2 sequences are LGHNA and YNFKEQ. The DNA for the CDR3 is TGTGCCAGCAGCCAAGATGGGACAGGGGTGGTATATGGCTACACCTTC. This sequence encodes CASSQDGTGVVYGYTF.

The V call is TRBV30, the J call TRBJ2-6; 11 positions agree with TRBD1. The CDR3 length is 16 residues. Germline CDR1 and CDR2: GTSNPN and SVGIG (reference sequence). V was clipped by 5 bases and J by 0 bases; unmatched bases: 3. The CDR3 bases are TGTGCCTGGGTGGGGACAGGGGGCTCTGGGGCCAACGTCCTGACTTTC. The encoded protein is CAWVGTGGSGANVLTF.

On this clone itself: The same CDR3 also results from other DNA sequences found in this sample. V usage is TRBV4-3 and J usage is TRBJ2-7, with a weak D call TRBD1 (5 bases). The CDR3 is made up of 15 amino acids. CDR1 LGHNA and CDR2 YSLEER come from the germline V gene. The germline V and J ends were trimmed by 1 base and 0 bases, with 10 bases remaining between them. As DNA, the CDR3 is TGCGCCAGCAGCCAAGGGCAGGGAAGCTCCTACGAGCAGTACTTC. This encodes CASSQGQGSSYEQYF.

In DNA form, the CDR3 reads TGTGCCAGCAGACTAGGGACAGAATACGAGCAGTACTTC. Translation: CASRLGTEYEQYF. This chain links TRBV28 with TRBJ2-7, with 7 nucleotides matching TRBD1. CDR3 size: 13 residues. The germline gives CDR1 MDHEN, CDR2 SYDVKM. The trim removed 6 bases at V and 4 bases at J, leaving 6 bases unmatched. The whole variable domain, remainder taken from reference TRBV28 and TRBJ2-7, is DVKVTQSSRYLVKRTGEKVFLECVQDMDHENMFWYRQDPGLGLRLIYFSYDVKMKEKGDIPEGYSVSREKKERFSLILESASTNQTSMYLCASRLGTEYEQYFGPGTRLTVT.

This clone was detected only a few times. The rearrangement uses TRBV7-2 and TRBJ2-7, with D possibly being TRBD1 (5 bases). There are 16 residues in the CDR3. The V end was cut by 4 bases, the J end by 2 bases, with 18 bases between. Germline V gives CDR1 SGHTA, CDR2 FQGNSA. CDR3: CASSSKQVNAPYEQYF. The DNA for the CDR3 is TGTGCCAGCAGCTCCAAACAGGTGAACGCGCCCTACGAGCAGTACTTC.

The J gene is TRBJ2-2, the V gene TRBV5-6; D might be TRBD1 (6 bases). The germline V gene encodes CDR1 SGHDT and CDR2 YYEEEE. Trimming cost V 3 bases and J 7 bases, with 13 bases left between them. The CDR3 loop spans 14 amino acids. CDR3 bases: TGTGCCAGCAGCTGGACAGACGGGGTCGGGGAGCTGTTTTTT. Translating it yields CASSWTDGVGELFF.

The chain has TRBV28 and TRBJ2-3; 7 bases map to TRBD2. The CDR3 is 15 amino acids. Germline CDR1 and CDR2: MDHEN and SYDVKM. After removal of 8 bases from V and 1 base from J, the junction contained 9 bases not matched to a gene. The CDR3 coding sequence is TGTGCCAGCTGGCCGGGACTAACAGGCACAGATACGCAGTATTTT. Protein product: CASWPGLTGTDTQYF.

The rearrangement joins TRBV18 to TRBJ2-1; 10 bases fit TRBD1. The CDR3 consists of 15 residues. The V segment lost 3 bases and the J segment 3 bases; nucleotides outside the gene matches: 2. CDR1 KGHSH and CDR2 LQKENI come from the germline V gene. The CDR3 reads CASSPGTGDYNEQFF. The CDR3 region has the DNA TGTGCCAGCTCACCCGGGACAGGGGACTACAATGAGCAGTTCTTC.

The V call is TRBV7-9, the J call TRBJ2-7; 9 bases are shared with TRBD1. V lost 5 bases, J lost 1 base, and 6 bases stayed unmatched. From germline, CDR1 is SEHNR and CDR2 FQNEAQ (reference sequence). This CDR3 is 15 amino acids long. The CDR3 DNA sequence: TGTGCCAGCAGCGATCACAGGGGGCTATCCTACGAGCAGTACTTC. Translated, it gives CASSDHRGLSYEQYF.

In its sample, this clone was seen a few times. V and J are TRBV7-3 and TRBJ2-7; 7 bases align to TRBD2. CDR3 length equals 15 residues. Germline V lookup: CDR1 SGHTA, CDR2 FQGTGA. The J segment lost 2 bases and the V segment lost 6 bases, leaving 10 bases of the junction unmatched. CDR3 in amino acids: CASSFSGRSAYEQYF. The CDR3 coding sequence is TGTGCCAGCAGTTTTAGCGGGCGTTCCGCCTACGAGCAGTACTTC.

The chain employs TRBV4-1 and TRBJ2-4; a possible D gene is TRBD2 (5 bases). This CDR3 spans 20 amino acids. Per the germline V gene, CDR1 is MGHRA and CDR2 is YSYEKL. The V and J ends lost 3 bases and 0 bases respectively, with 24 bases between them. This CDR3 reads CASSHLRLRARVIAKNIQYF. In DNA, the CDR3 is TGCGCCAGCAGCCATTTGAGGTTGAGGGCCCGGGTCATAGCCAAAAACATTCAGTACTTC.

V usage is TRBV18 and J usage is TRBJ2-3; D unresolved. The CDR3 consists of 15 residues. Between the trimmed V and J ends, which lost 5 bases and 0 bases, there was a span of 12 bases. Germline V gene data show CDR1 as KGHSH and CDR2 as LQKENI. The CDR3 sequence is CASSSLRVSTDTQYF. CDR3 in DNA: TGTGCCAGCTCATCCCTTAGAGTTAGCACAGATACGCAGTATTTT.